A single sample gave rise to the 17 T cell receptor beta chains below, sequenced in a study of CD8+ T cells in alopecia areata. The sequencing template was cDNA reverse transcribed from extracted RNA. Using immunoSEQ multiplex PCR, the repertoire was profiled, and TCRdb retains in-frame clones only, with some absent. This repertoire shows 150,000 to 200,000 clones, approximately 49% found once; its top ten account for 9.5% to 13%. The sample's treatment: oral pan-JAK inhibitor, 5-10 mg twice daily. The material was CD8+ T cells sorted from blood, obtained around week 54, from a patient treated with tofacitinib. The source is a human donor with alopecia areata.

The chain links TRBV5-4 to TRBJ1-1, with 7 nucleotides matching TRBD1. After removal of 3 bases from V and 3 bases from J, the junction contained 8 bases not matched to a gene. Germline CDR1 SGHNT, CDR2 YYREEE (reference sequence). The CDR3 covers 15 residues. This chain's CDR3 is CASSSKTGKHTEAFF. CDR3 in DNA: TGTGCCAGCAGCTCTAAGACAGGGAAGCACACTGAAGCTTTCTTT.

The chain links TRBV7-2 to TRBJ2-7; 7 nucleotides agree with TRBD1. V was clipped by 5 bases and J by 3 bases; unmatched bases: 7. The CDR3 length is 14 residues. CDR1 is SGHTA and CDR2 is FQGNSA in the germline V gene. CDR3 protein: CASSPQAGGYEQYF. In nucleotides, the CDR3 is TGTGCCAGCAGCCCCCAGGCAGGGGGCTACGAGCAGTACTTC.

V usage is TRBV27 and J usage is TRBJ2-2; 8 bases line up with TRBD1. Germline CDR1 reads MNHEY; CDR2 reads SMNVEV (reference sequence). V was clipped by 2 bases and J by 7 bases; unmatched bases: 12. This CDR3 is built from 17 residues. In DNA, the CDR3 is TGTGCCAGCAGTTTACTGTCGCGTGACAGGGGCGTCGGGGAGCTGTTTTTT. Its translation is CASSLLSRDRGVGELFF.

In DNA, the CDR3 is TGTGCCAGCAGCTTACCGGGCTCCTACAATGAGCAGTTCTTC. This codes for CASSLPGSYNEQFF. The chain uses TRBV11-2 and TRBJ2-1; D ambiguous. V lost 2 bases to trimming and J lost 0 bases, with 5 bases between them. Germline CDR1 reads SGHAT; CDR2 reads FQNNGV. This CDR3 comprises 14 residues. The full variable domain, with the rest looked up from reference TRBV11-2 and TRBJ2-1, is EAGVAQSPRYKIIEKRQSVAFWCNPISGHATLYWYQQILGQGPKLLIQFQNNGVVDDSQLPKDRFSAERLKGVDSTLKIQPAKLEDSAVYLCASSLPGSYNEQFFGPGTRLTVL.

V is TRBV11-2 and J is TRBJ2-2, with TRBD2 matching 12 bases. J lost 6 bases, V lost 7 bases, and 9 bases had no gene match. The CDR3 is 16 residues long. Germline-derived CDR1 and CDR2 are SGHAT and FQNNGV. The CDR3 nucleotides are TGTGCCAGCACTCCCCCTAGCGGGGGGGCCGCCGGGGAGCTGTTTTTT. Amino acid sequence: CASTPPSGGAAGELFF.

The V and J genes are TRBV5-1 and TRBJ1-1; no clear D. Germline values: CDR1 SGHRS, CDR2 YFSETQ. With 7 bases removed from V and 0 bases from J, the gap between germline ends came to 13 bases. CDR3 length equals 14 residues. In nucleotides, the CDR3 is TGCGCCAGCTCCTCCGGGCCGCTGAACACTGAAGCTTTCTTT. This translates into CASSSGPLNTEAFF.

This chain joins TRBV27 and TRBJ1-5; the match to TRBD1 covers 7 bases. The J segment lost 2 bases and the V segment lost 5 bases, leaving 6 bases of the junction unmatched. The germline V gene has CDR1 MNHEY and CDR2 SMNVEV (reference sequence). The CDR3 covers 15 residues. CDR3 coding DNA: TGTGCCAGCAGTCTGACAGGGATGGGCAATCAGCCCCAGCATTTT. Protein: CASSLTGMGNQPQHF.

The gene calls are TRBV4-1 and TRBJ2-7; the D gene is possibly TRBD1 (6 bases). The ends were cut back, 4 bases at V and 0 bases at J, with 10 bases in the middle. Germline V gene lookup returns CDR1 MGHRA and CDR2 YSYEKL. CDR3 size: 14 residues. In nucleotides, the CDR3 is TGCGCCAGCAGCCCCCGACAGGACTCCTACGAGCAGTACTTC. It specifies CASSPRQDSYEQYF.

CDR3 amino acids: CASSYAPDTQYF. CDR3 bases: TGTGCCAGCAGCTATGCCCCAGATACGCAGTATTTT. The rearrangement links TRBV13 to TRBJ2-3; no firm D call. The length of the CDR3 is 12 residues. The germline V gene has CDR1 PRHDT and CDR2 FYEKMQ (reference sequence). V gave up 4 bases and J gave up 4 bases, with 6 bases separating them.

The chain carries TRBV4-1 and TRBJ1-5; TRBD1 might be the D (5 bases). The CDR3 loop spans 13 amino acids. Germline lookup yields CDR1 MGHRA and CDR2 YSYEKL. Trimming cost V 4 bases and J 5 bases, with 9 bases left between them. Here the CDR3 DNA reads TGCGCCAGCAGCCCGTGGGGGGATCAGCCCCAGCATTTT. Protein product: CASSPWGDQPQHF.

The V gene is TRBV2, the J gene TRBJ1-1; TRBD1 aligns across 9 bases. The germline CDR1 and CDR2 sequences are SNHLY and FYNNEI. CDR3 length: 14 amino acids. Trimming cost V 3 bases and J 7 bases; bases outside gene matches: 6. This CDR3 reads CASSEGTGPLEAFF. CDR3 nucleotide sequence: TGTGCCAGCAGTGAGGGGACAGGGCCCCTTGAAGCTTTCTTT.

This chain links TRBV27 with TRBJ1-2, with 7 bases aligning to TRBD1. The CDR3 has 14 amino acids. CDR1 and CDR2 (germline): MNHEY, SMNVEV (reference sequence). The trim removed 4 bases at V and 7 bases at J, leaving 9 bases unmatched. The CDR3 nucleotides are TGTGCCAGCAGTTCAACAGAGAGGGGGCTTGGCTACACCTTC. Its protein product is CASSSTERGLGYTF.

The gene calls are TRBV7-9 and TRBJ2-7, with TRBD1 matching over 8 bases. Germline V lookup: CDR1 SEHNR, CDR2 FQNEAQ (reference sequence). V shed 1 base and J 5 bases; nucleotides not matched to a gene: 4. The CDR3 is 14 residues long. DNA of the CDR3: TGTGCCAGCAGCTTAGGTGCAGGGGGCAACGAGCAGTACTTC. Its translation: CASSLGAGGNEQYF.

The rearrangement links TRBV10-3 to TRBJ2-2; perhaps TRBD1 as D (6 bases). V was trimmed by 8 bases and J by 2 bases, leaving 12 bases between them. In germline, CDR1 is ENHRY, CDR2 SYGVKD. This CDR3 comprises 14 residues. Here the CDR3 DNA reads TGTGCCATCCCGGGACACTTAAACACCGGGGAGCTGTTTTTT. Amino acids: CAIPGHLNTGELFF.

A few counts support this clone. In the same sample, other DNA sequences code for this CDR3. V usage is TRBV29-1 and J usage is TRBJ1-6, with TRBD1 matching over 10 bases. This CDR3 has 13 amino acids. Germline V gene data show CDR1 as SQVTM and CDR2 as ANQGSEA. The junction had 4 bases not matched to a gene; V was cut back by 7 bases and J by 7 bases. The CDR3 here is CSALTGGNSPLHF. For the CDR3, the DNA is TGCAGCGCTTTGACAGGGGGCAATTCACCCCTCCACTTT.

The chain uses TRBV5-1 and TRBJ2-5, with 7 bases matching TRBD1. The CDR3 is 16 residues long. Germline trimming cut 0 bases from V and 2 bases from J; bases unmatched to any gene: 7. CDR1 SGHRS and CDR2 YFSETQ come from the germline V gene. The DNA of the CDR3 is TGCGCCAGCAGCTTGGGTGGACAGGCTAAGCAAGAGACCCAGTACTTC. Amino acids: CASSLGGQAKQETQYF.

V usage is TRBV30 and J usage is TRBJ1-6; 7 bases match TRBD1. CDR1 is GTSNPN, CDR2 SVGIG, per germline (reference sequence). The CDR3 sequence is 16 residues long. Germline trimming cut 3 bases from V and 10 bases from J; bases unmatched to any gene: 15. The CDR3 DNA reads as TGTGCCTGGAGCCAAGGGACAGACCTCGCGAGATCACCCCTCCACTTT. Translating it yields CAWSQGTDLARSPLHF.